This TCR beta chain was identified in a study of blood T cells in healthy people across ages. Every sample gave at least 6 micrograms of total RNA when it was extracted. The second PCR ran roughly 6 to 11 cycles with a sample-barcoded 5' primer and J-beta primers. Every cDNA molecule carried a tag from a template-switch adaptor bearing 12 random nucleotides. TCRdb re-called the 5' RACE reads with MiXCR, one entry per CDR3 protein. Here the sample spans some 1.5 million distinct CDR3 sequences, 28% being singletons. This CDR3 is 18 amino acids long. Germline V CDR1 and CDR2: SGDLS, YYNGEE. V was pared by 0 bases and J by 0 bases, with 13 bases between. Notes on this clonotype: What it recognizes is unknown.

Study-wide points: Roughly linearly, TCR beta diversity per million T cells fell as age increased. A greater number of naive CD4+ cells and higher diversity distinguished long-lived donors from aged donors.

The sequence was collected from a woman under 40 in good health. The sequencing input was blood. The V call is TRBV9, the J call TRBJ1-6; D is uncertain. CDR3 amino acids: CASSVDRDPSSYNSPLHF. The DNA for the CDR3 is TGTGCCAGCAGCGTAGACCGTGATCCCAGCTCCTATAATTCACCCCTCCACTTT.